This T cell receptor (beta chain) was obtained from a study of OX40 agonist ivuxolimab in advanced cancers. Background on the study: Patients treated during dose escalation were battling hepatocellular carcinoma, melanoma, renal cell or head and neck cancer. Prior therapy, whether anti-PD-1, anti-PD-L1 or anti-CTLA-4, was allowed, and 30% to 40% had some. Broader study findings: Clones of CD4+ and CD8+ blood T cells grew by week 6 at doses of 0.1 to 3.0 mg/kg.

In regard to this clone: Antigen: not known.

Some clones are missing from TCRdb's copy, which holds only in-frame ones; the method was immunoSEQ multiplex PCR. The repertoire holds 35,000 to 45,000 clones, approximately 80% seen once, with 15% to 20% in the top ten. Per the germline V gene, CDR1 is SEHNR and CDR2 is FQNEAQ (reference sequence). The V end lost 4 bases, the J end lost 5 bases, and 11 bases lay between the germline ends. This CDR3 is 13 amino acids long. Patients with a history of autoimmune disease or on systemic immunosuppression were excluded. The chain carries TRBV7-9 and TRBJ1-1; tentative D call: TRBD1 (5 bases). The source is an adult with an advanced solid tumor such as melanoma, head and neck, liver or kidney cancer. The material sequenced was CD4+ or CD8+ T cells sorted from blood, taken in a trial of the OX40 agonist ivuxolimab. CDR3 loop: CASSSLGGTEAFF. The DNA for the CDR3 is TGTGCCAGCAGCTCATTGGGGGGGACTGAAGCTTTCTTT.